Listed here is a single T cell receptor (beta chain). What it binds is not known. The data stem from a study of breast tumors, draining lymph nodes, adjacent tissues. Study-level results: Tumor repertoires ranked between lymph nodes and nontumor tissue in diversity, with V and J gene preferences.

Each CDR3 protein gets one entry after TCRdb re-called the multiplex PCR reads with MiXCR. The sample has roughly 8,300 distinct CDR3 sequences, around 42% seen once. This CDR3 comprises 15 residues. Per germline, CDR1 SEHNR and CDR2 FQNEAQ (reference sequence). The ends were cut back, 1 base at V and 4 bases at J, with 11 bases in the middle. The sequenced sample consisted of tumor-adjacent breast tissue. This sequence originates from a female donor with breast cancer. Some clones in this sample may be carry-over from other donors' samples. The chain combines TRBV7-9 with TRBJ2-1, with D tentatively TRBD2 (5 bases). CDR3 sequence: CASSLGGSFYNEQFF. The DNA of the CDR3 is TGTGCCAGCAGCTTAGGCGGGTCTTTTTACAATGAGCAGTTCTTC.